These T cell receptor beta chains were read from a single sample in a study of blood T cell repertoires in COVID-19. The assay was immunoSEQ multiplex PCR, and TCRdb's table has in-frame clones only and misses some. The sample consists of about 130,000 clones, roughly 83% of them appearing once. The material sequenced was peripheral blood. Receptor source: a man aged 35-49 years with active or convalescent COVID-19. Both conserved end residues are part of each CDR3. Fields, in order: CDR3 DNA, CDR3 protein, D gene, clone size, J gene, V gene. The D gene is left open where the match is weak. Part of the rows lack a size; the others show once, few, many or a class for expanded clones.

CDR3 DNA: TGCGCCAGCAGCCAGGCTCAGGGGGTCTACACCTTC; CDR3 protein: CASSQAQGVYTF; D gene: TRBD1; clone size: few; J gene: TRBJ1-2; V gene: TRBV23-1
CDR3 DNA: TGTGCCAGCAGCCAATCGACTAGCAAGGACACAGATACGCAGTATTTT; CDR3 protein: CASSQSTSKDTDTQYF; D gene: TRBD2; clone size: .; J gene: TRBJ2-3; V gene: TRBV16
CDR3 DNA: TGTGCCAGCAGCCCGGGGGGTCCGACCTACGAGCAGTACTTC; CDR3 protein: CASSPGGPTYEQYF; D gene: TRBD2; clone size: .; J gene: TRBJ2-7; V gene: TRBV7-2
CDR3 DNA: TGTGCCAGCAGTCCCCGCCGGGGAGCGGGAAAAAACATTCAGTACTTC; CDR3 protein: CASSPRRGAGKNIQYF; D gene: TRBD2; clone size: .; J gene: TRBJ2-4; V gene: TRBV28
CDR3 DNA: TGCAGCGGGGCCCGCACAGATACGCAGTATTTT; CDR3 protein: CSGARTDTQYF; D gene: .; clone size: .; J gene: TRBJ2-3; V gene: TRBV29-1
CDR3 DNA: TGTGCCAGCAGCCACCCTCCCTGGGGACAGGAGAGAGAAAAACTGTTTTTT; CDR3 protein: CASSHPPWGQEREKLFF; D gene: TRBD1; clone size: .; J gene: TRBJ1-4; V gene: TRBV4-2
CDR3 DNA: TGTGCCAGCAGTGTATGGAGTCGCAATCAGCCCCAGCATTTT; CDR3 protein: CASSVWSRNQPQHF; D gene: .; clone size: few; J gene: TRBJ1-5; V gene: TRBV2
CDR3 DNA: TGTGCCAGCTCACCACTCCGGGGGACCTATGGCTACACCTTC; CDR3 protein: CASSPLRGTYGYTF; D gene: .; clone size: many; J gene: TRBJ1-2; V gene: TRBV18
CDR3 DNA: TGTGCCAGCAGCTTGGGCAGTCCAAACAATCAGCCCCAGCATTTT; CDR3 protein: CASSLGSPNNQPQHF; D gene: .; clone size: .; J gene: TRBJ1-5; V gene: TRBV5-6
CDR3 DNA: TGCGCCAGCAGCTTGGAGGGGGACTACAATGAGCAGTTCTTC; CDR3 protein: CASSLEGDYNEQFF; D gene: .; clone size: once; J gene: TRBJ2-1; V gene: TRBV5-1
CDR3 DNA: TGTGCCAGCAGTCGTACGGGAGTGGGGGGAATTGGCCAGCCCCAGCATTTT; CDR3 protein: CASSRTGVGGIGQPQHF; D gene: .; clone size: .; J gene: TRBJ1-5; V gene: TRBV6-6
CDR3 DNA: TGTGCCACCAGCGGGGGGAATGAGGGGCCCGAAAAACTGTTTTTT; CDR3 protein: CATSGGNEGPEKLFF; D gene: .; clone size: .; J gene: TRBJ1-4; V gene: TRBV15
CDR3 DNA: TGTGCCAGCAGCTTAGGTCGTCTAGGTGGAGAGACCCAGTACTTC; CDR3 protein: CASSLGRLGGETQYF; D gene: .; clone size: .; J gene: TRBJ2-5; V gene: TRBV7-9
CDR3 DNA: TGTGCCAGCGCCACTCCCTGGAGAGCCGACTCACCCCTCCACTTT; CDR3 protein: CASATPWRADSPLHF; D gene: .; clone size: .; J gene: TRBJ1-6; V gene: TRBV6-5
CDR3 DNA: TGTGCCAGCAGTTACCGGGAGGGGAATGAGCAGTTCTTC; CDR3 protein: CASSYREGNEQFF; D gene: TRBD2; clone size: .; J gene: TRBJ2-1; V gene: TRBV27
CDR3 DNA: TGTGCCAGCAGCCGCGGGGAGGCTGAAGCTTTCTTT; CDR3 protein: CASSRGEAEAFF; D gene: .; clone size: .; J gene: TRBJ1-1; V gene: TRBV6-5
CDR3 DNA: TGCAGCGTGCAAACCGGGACTAGCAGGTCCGGGGAGCTGTTTTTT; CDR3 protein: CSVQTGTSRSGELFF; D gene: TRBD2; clone size: .; J gene: TRBJ2-2; V gene: TRBV29-1
CDR3 DNA: TGTGCCAGCAGTCCGGACAGCAGGGTGACCCAGTACTTC; CDR3 protein: CASSPDSRVTQYF; D gene: .; clone size: .; J gene: TRBJ2-5; V gene: TRBV5-6
CDR3 DNA: TGTGCCAGCAGTTTACTCCAGCGGGACTATAATTCACCCCTCCACTTT; CDR3 protein: CASSLLQRDYNSPLHF; D gene: .; clone size: .; J gene: TRBJ1-6; V gene: TRBV27
CDR3 DNA: TGTGCCAGCTGTGCGGGGCAAACACCCCTCCACTTT; CDR3 protein: CASCAGQTPLHF; D gene: .; clone size: .; J gene: TRBJ1-6; V gene: TRBV28
CDR3 DNA: TGTGCCGTTGGGGGGTTCGGAAAGTATGGCTACACCTTC; CDR3 protein: CAVGGFGKYGYTF; D gene: .; clone size: .; J gene: TRBJ1-2; V gene: TRBV19
CDR3 DNA: TGTGCCAGCAGCGCCCGGGACAGGGGTCTCCTAGAGGGCTACACCTTC; CDR3 protein: CASSARDRGLLEGYTF; D gene: TRBD1; clone size: .; J gene: TRBJ1-2; V gene: TRBV7-9
CDR3 DNA: TGTGCCAGCAGCATGAATACGGGGAACACTGAAGCTTTCTTT; CDR3 protein: CASSMNTGNTEAFF; D gene: .; clone size: .; J gene: TRBJ1-1; V gene: TRBV7-6
CDR3 DNA: TGTGCCAGCAGCTTAGACCAGGGTGAGCAGTTCTTC; CDR3 protein: CASSLDQGEQFF; D gene: .; clone size: few; J gene: TRBJ2-1; V gene: TRBV13
CDR3 DNA: TGCGCCAGCAGCTTATCAGGGGACACTGAAGCTTTCTTT; CDR3 protein: CASSLSGDTEAFF; D gene: .; clone size: .; J gene: TRBJ1-1; V gene: TRBV5-1
CDR3 DNA: TGTGCCACCAAAGACAGGGGACGCTCGGAAGCTTTCTTT; CDR3 protein: CATKDRGRSEAFF; D gene: TRBD1; clone size: .; J gene: TRBJ1-1; V gene: TRBV24-1
CDR3 DNA: TGTGCCAGCATGCAGTTTAATTCACCCCTCCACTTT; CDR3 protein: CASMQFNSPLHF; D gene: .; clone size: .; J gene: TRBJ1-6; V gene: TRBV12-3/TRBV12-4
CDR3 DNA: TGTGCCAGCAGCTTAGAGCAGGCGGGTTTATATGGCTACACCTTC; CDR3 protein: CASSLEQAGLYGYTF; D gene: .; clone size: .; J gene: TRBJ1-2; V gene: TRBV11-2
CDR3 DNA: TGTGCCAGCAGCTCCCCCGTGGGGAGCGGGGGAGATAGCTCCTACAATGAGCAGTTCTTC; CDR3 protein: CASSSPVGSGGDSSYNEQFF; D gene: TRBD2; clone size: once; J gene: TRBJ2-1; V gene: TRBV7-8
CDR3 DNA: TGTGCCATCAGTCCCAACCAGGGGGCAGAAGCTTTCTTT; CDR3 protein: CAISPNQGAEAFF; D gene: TRBD1; clone size: .; J gene: TRBJ1-1; V gene: TRBV10-3
CDR3 DNA: TGTGCCAGCAGCGGCCCCCCAGGGAATAGCAATCAGCCCCAGCATTTT; CDR3 protein: CASSGPPGNSNQPQHF; D gene: .; clone size: .; J gene: TRBJ1-5; V gene: TRBV7-6
CDR3 DNA: TGTGCCAGCAGTTCCCCTGACAGGGGCCGGGGCTACACCTTC; CDR3 protein: CASSSPDRGRGYTF; D gene: TRBD1; clone size: few; J gene: TRBJ1-2; V gene: TRBV6-5
CDR3 DNA: TGTGCCAGCAGAGGCCCGGGACTAGTTTACAATGAGCAGTTCTTC; CDR3 protein: CASRGPGLVYNEQFF; D gene: TRBD2; clone size: .; J gene: TRBJ2-1; V gene: TRBV11-3
CDR3 DNA: TGTGCCAGCAGTTTAGGGCAACTGACAGATACGCAGTATTTT; CDR3 protein: CASSLGQLTDTQYF; D gene: .; clone size: .; J gene: TRBJ2-3; V gene: TRBV28
CDR3 DNA: TGTGCCAGCAGCCTCGAGGGGGCCTCGACTGAAGCTTTCTTT; CDR3 protein: CASSLEGASTEAFF; D gene: TRBD1; clone size: .; J gene: TRBJ1-1; V gene: TRBV7-2
CDR3 DNA: TGTGCCATCAGTTGGATGACAGGGAACGCCGGGGAGCTGTTTTTT; CDR3 protein: CAISWMTGNAGELFF; D gene: TRBD1; clone size: .; J gene: TRBJ2-2; V gene: TRBV10-3
CDR3 DNA: TGTGCCAGCAGCGTAGGTTTGGTCGGGACTGAAGCTTTCTTT; CDR3 protein: CASSVGLVGTEAFF; D gene: .; clone size: .; J gene: TRBJ1-1; V gene: TRBV9
CDR3 DNA: TGTGCCAGCAGCCCTACAGGGAAGGGTGGGCCCGGCACCGGGGAGCTGTTTTTT; CDR3 protein: CASSPTGKGGPGTGELFF; D gene: .; clone size: .; J gene: TRBJ2-2; V gene: TRBV7-6
CDR3 DNA: TGTGCCAGTAGTACCCAGATCAATCAGCCCCAGCATTTT; CDR3 protein: CASSTQINQPQHF; D gene: .; clone size: once; J gene: TRBJ1-5; V gene: TRBV19
CDR3 DNA: TGTGCCAGCATCCCCGCAGCAGGGGCGACCCAGTACTTC; CDR3 protein: CASIPAAGATQYF; D gene: .; clone size: .; J gene: TRBJ2-5; V gene: TRBV6-5
CDR3 DNA: TGTGCCAGCAGCCAAGAAGGACTAGCGGAAGACCCCTCCTACAATGAGCAGTTCTTC; CDR3 protein: CASSQEGLAEDPSYNEQFF; D gene: TRBD2; clone size: .; J gene: TRBJ2-1; V gene: TRBV3-1/TRBV3-2
CDR3 DNA: TGTGCCAGCAGTTACTCGATGGCAGGGGCGGTCACTGAAGCTTTCTTT; CDR3 protein: CASSYSMAGAVTEAFF; D gene: .; clone size: .; J gene: TRBJ1-1; V gene: TRBV6-5
CDR3 DNA: TGTGCCAGCAGCTTAGGTGGTGGCTCCTCCACTGAAGCTTTCTTT; CDR3 protein: CASSLGGGSSTEAFF; D gene: .; clone size: .; J gene: TRBJ1-1; V gene: TRBV7-9
CDR3 DNA: TGTGCCAGTAAAAAAAGGGACGGGACAGGAGATGGCTACACCTTC; CDR3 protein: CASKKRDGTGDGYTF; D gene: TRBD1; clone size: .; J gene: TRBJ1-2; V gene: TRBV19
CDR3 DNA: TGCGCCAGCAGCCCCGGACAGGGGAATTTTGACACCATATATTTT; CDR3 protein: CASSPGQGNFDTIYF; D gene: TRBD1; clone size: .; J gene: TRBJ1-3; V gene: TRBV5-1